Below are 28 T cell receptor beta chains sequenced from a single sample in a study of control samples from healthy donors and cancer patients. Sequencing used immunoSEQ multiplex PCR; TCRdb keeps in-frame clones, though not all of them. The sample holds 150,000 to 200,000 clones, around 94% seen once. The sample consisted of blood. The receptors were gathered from a woman aged 18-29 years in good health.

CDR3 nucleotide sequence: TGTGCCAGCACTCCAGAGGTGCTGAACACTGAAGCTTTCTTT. This encodes CASTPEVLNTEAFF. The chain uses TRBV11-1 and TRBJ1-1; D gene unclear. Trimming pared 7 bases from V and 0 bases from J, leaving 12 bases between. The CDR3 has 14 amino acids. The germline V gene has CDR1 SGHAT and CDR2 FQDESV (reference sequence). Full variable domain (rest looked up from reference TRBV11-1 and TRBJ1-1): EAEVAQSPRYKITEKSQAVAFWCDPISGHATLYWYRQILGQGPELLVQFQDESVVDDSQLPKDRFSAERLKGVDSTLKIQPAELGDSAMYLCASTPEVLNTEAFFGQGTRLTVV.

This clone was observed a single time. The J gene is TRBJ1-1, the V gene TRBV7-9; D is possibly TRBD1 (5 bases). This CDR3 region has 13 residues. The V and J ends lost 3 bases and 3 bases respectively, with 8 bases between them. Germline CDR1 and CDR2: SEHNR and FQNEAQ (reference sequence). In DNA, the CDR3 is TGTGCCAGCAGCTTTTTAGGGGACACTGAAGCTTTCTTT. It is translated as CASSFLGDTEAFF. The full variable domain, rest sourced from reference TRBV7-9 and TRBJ1-1, is DTGVSQNPRHKITKRGQNVTFRCDPISEHNRLYWYRQTLGQGPEFLTYFQNEAQLEKSRLLSDRFSAERPKGSFSTLEIQRTEQGDSAMYLCASSFLGDTEAFFGQGTRLTVV.

The CDR3 DNA reads as TGTGCCAGCAGTGAAGCGGTGCTAGTGGACGAGCAGTACTTC. The encoded protein is CASSEAVLVDEQYF. V usage is TRBV2 and J usage is TRBJ2-7; D is undetermined. Trimming stripped 0 bases from V and 5 bases from J, with 11 bases between. CDR3 length: 14 amino acids. Germline assignment: CDR1 SNHLY and CDR2 FYNNEI.

Only a few counts were recorded for this clone. The chain couples TRBV28 to TRBJ2-1, with D possibly TRBD1 on 5 matching bases. The CDR3 sequence is 12 residues long. Trimming removed 5 bases at V and 8 bases at J, with 10 bases between. The germline CDR1 and CDR2 sequences are MDHEN and SYDVKM. CDR3 DNA sequence: TGTGCCAGCAGTCCCCTCAGGGATGAGCAGTTCTTC. It encodes CASSPLRDEQFF.

The chain is built from TRBV28 and TRBJ2-3, with D perhaps matching TRBD1 (5 bases). The CDR3 runs to 14 residues. CDR1 is MDHEN and CDR2 is SYDVKM in the germline V gene. Trimming removed 4 bases from V and 2 bases from J, with 10 bases in between. CDR3 sequence reads: CASSSAGSTDTQYF. DNA for the CDR3: TGTGCCAGCAGTTCGGCAGGGTCCACAGATACGCAGTATTTT.

The V call is TRBV7-2, the J call TRBJ1-1; TRBD1 might be the D (5 bases). V lost 7 bases, J lost 5 bases, and 14 bases lay in between. Germline V gene sequence: CDR1 SGHTA, CDR2 FQGNSA. The CDR3 is 13 amino acids. CDR3 sequence: CASTLRGNTEAFF. The CDR3 nucleotides are TGTGCCAGCACCTTGCGGGGGAATACTGAAGCTTTCTTT.

The rearrangement uses TRBV15 and TRBJ2-6, with D uncertain. With 3 bases removed from V and 4 bases from J, the gap between germline ends came to 10 bases. The germline gives CDR1 LNHNV, CDR2 YYDKDF (reference sequence). The CDR3 extends over 15 amino acids. In DNA, the CDR3 is TGTGCCACCAGCAGGGGCACGGACGGGGCCAACGTCCTGACTTTC. Its protein product is CATSRGTDGANVLTF.

J is TRBJ2-3 and V is TRBV4-1; a possible D gene is TRBD1 (5 bases). Trimming removed 0 bases at V and 9 bases at J, with 13 bases between. Germline-derived CDR1 and CDR2 are MGHRA and YSYEKL. There are 14 residues in the CDR3. CDR3: CASSQEDWTRTQYF. In DNA, the CDR3 is TGCGCCAGCAGCCAAGAGGATTGGACAAGGACGCAGTATTTT.

The table lists this clone with a count of one. The rearrangement links TRBV11-3 to TRBJ2-7, with D uncertain. Germline CDR1 reads SGHNT; CDR2 reads YENEEA. CDR3 length: 14 residues. V gave up 5 bases and J gave up 2 bases, with 13 bases separating them. The CDR3 DNA follows: TGTGCCAGCAGCCTCCTCGAGACCCCCTACGAGCAGTACTTC. Translation: CASSLLETPYEQYF.

The chain has TRBV6-6 and TRBJ1-6; D not certain. This CDR3 comprises 15 residues. Germline CDR1 MNHNY, CDR2 SVGAGI (reference sequence). The V end was cut by 7 bases, the J end by 7 bases, with 17 bases between. The CDR3 DNA is TGTGCCAGCACCCTGGACGGTCGCGGGAATTCACCCCTCCACTTT. Protein: CASTLDGRGNSPLHF.

Concerning this clone: The same CDR3 arises from other DNA sequences in this sample as well. V and J are TRBV12-3 or TRBV12-4 and TRBJ2-5; D is perhaps TRBD2 (5 bases). This CDR3 region has 13 residues. V lost 5 bases to trimming and J lost 7 bases, with 14 bases between them. DNA for the CDR3: TGTGCCAGCAGTCTAGGAGGCCGGGTGACCCAGTACTTC. Translation gives CASSLGGRVTQYF.

V usage is TRBV11-2 and J usage is TRBJ1-5, with D tentatively TRBD1 (5 bases). V lost 0 bases and J 4 bases, leaving 19 bases between the germline ends. Looked up from germline, CDR1 is SGHAT and CDR2 is FQNNGV. The CDR3 loop spans 18 amino acids. CDR3 protein: CASSLEALCGTVNQPQHF. As DNA, the CDR3 is TGTGCCAGCAGCTTAGAGGCTCTTTGCGGGACTGTGAATCAGCCCCAGCATTTT.

The chain combines TRBV21-1 with TRBJ2-1. TRBV21-1 is deemed a pseudogene. This CDR3 spans 14 amino acids. The CDR3 coding sequence is TGTGCCAGCAGCAAAGACGGCCCAAGGGCTGAGCAGTTCTTC. This codes for CASSKDGPRAEQFF.

The genes are TRBV19 and TRBJ2-6; weak D call: TRBD1 (5 bases). Germline-derived CDR1 and CDR2 are LNHDA and SQIVND (reference sequence). V shed 2 bases and J shed 2 bases, with 13 bases lying between them. CDR3 length: 17 amino acids. CDR3 region: CASSIIPTVPGANVLTF. CDR3 nucleotides: TGTGCCAGTAGTATAATCCCGACAGTCCCTGGGGCCAACGTCCTGACTTTC. Looking up the rest from reference TRBV19 and TRBJ2-6 gives the full variable domain: DGGITQSPKYLFRKEGQNVTLSCEQNLNHDAMYWYRQDPGQGLRLIYYSQIVNDFQKGDIAEGYSVSREKKESFPLTVTSAQKNPTAFYLCASSIIPTVPGANVLTFGAGSRLTVL.

With regard to this clone: The sample contains more than one DNA sequence encoding this CDR3. The gene calls are TRBV18 and TRBJ2-5, with D possibly being TRBD1 or TRBD2 (5 bases each). The CDR3 spans 13 residues. CDR1 is KGHSH, CDR2 LQKENI, per germline. The V end was cut by 4 bases, the J end by 1 base, with 7 bases between. CDR3 residues: CASSRGSQETQYF. Written as DNA, the CDR3 is TGTGCCAGCTCACGGGGGTCCCAAGAGACCCAGTACTTC.

The CDR3, as DNA: TGCGCCAGCAGCCAAGTCTGGGCAGACACTGAAGCTTTCTTT. Translating gives CASSQVWADTEAFF. The genes are TRBV4-1 and TRBJ1-1; D unresolved. The CDR3 contains 14 residues. Germline CDR1 MGHRA, CDR2 YSYEKL. The ends were cut back, 1 base at V and 3 bases at J, with 9 bases in the middle.

The chain employs TRBV29-1 and TRBJ1-1, with D perhaps TRBD1 (6 bases). CDR1 and CDR2 (germline): SQVTM, ANQGSEA. V lost 3 bases and J 13 bases, leaving 15 bases between the germline ends. The CDR3 length is 11 residues. The CDR3 DNA reads as TGCAGCGTTGAGGTCTTCAGGGGTGTTTTCTTT. It encodes CSVEVFRGVFF. Combining the CDR3 with reference TRBV29-1 and TRBJ1-1 gives the whole variable domain SAVISQKPSRDICQRGTSLTIQCQVDSQVTMMFWYRQQPGQSLTLIATANQGSEATYESGFVIDKFPISRPNLTFSTLTVSNMSPEDSSIYLCSVEVFRGVFFGQGTRLTVV.

V is TRBV27 and J is TRBJ1-2; D perhaps matches TRBD1 (6 bases). The CDR3 sequence is 16 residues long. Deletions cut 3 bases from V and 0 bases from J, with 14 bases between. The germline V gene has CDR1 MNHEY and CDR2 SMNVEV (reference sequence). The CDR3 DNA follows: TGTGCCAGCAGTTTTGCGGGGGCTATAGCTAACTATGGCTACACCTTC. The encoded protein is CASSFAGAIANYGYTF.

J is TRBJ2-7 and V is TRBV11-2, with 9 bases that match TRBD1. Trimming at V came to 5 bases and at J to 3 bases, leaving 11 bases not matched to a gene. Germline V gene sequence: CDR1 SGHAT, CDR2 FQNNGV. CDR3 length equals 16 residues. The CDR3 nucleotides read TGTGCCAGCAGCCGGGTTCCGGGACAGGGATTCTACGAGCAGTACTTC. This encodes CASSRVPGQGFYEQYF.

The rearrangement uses TRBV3-1 (or the pseudogene TRBV3-2) and TRBJ1-1; D is unclear. Germline V gives CDR1 LGHDT, CDR2 YNNKEL (reference sequence). The V end was cut by 1 base, the J end by 3 bases, with 9 bases between. The CDR3 spans 14 residues. The CDR3 coding sequence is TGTGCCAGCAGCCAAGCGGGGAAGTACACTGAAGCTTTCTTT. Translating gives CASSQAGKYTEAFF.

DNA for the CDR3: TGTGCCAGCAGTTTACTAACAGGGGGCAAGTCCTACAATGAGCAGTTCTTC. This gives the protein CASSLLTGGKSYNEQFF. The chain employs TRBV27 and TRBJ2-1; TRBD1 matches at 9 bases. The germline gives CDR1 MNHEY, CDR2 SMNVEV (reference sequence). The CDR3 totals 17 residues. Germline trimming cut 2 bases from V and 1 base from J; bases unmatched to any gene: 6.

V is TRBV19 and J is TRBJ2-1; perhaps TRBD1 as D (6 bases). There are 14 residues in the CDR3. Germline V gene data show CDR1 as LNHDA and CDR2 as SQIVND (reference sequence). Trimming removed 6 bases at V and 4 bases at J, with 13 bases between. CDR3 nucleotide sequence: TGTGCCAGTAGGGGGCGTCAGGGGTACAATGAGCAGTTCTTC. Translation: CASRGRQGYNEQFF. The variable domain in full, completed from reference TRBV19 and TRBJ2-1, reads DGGITQSPKYLFRKEGQNVTLSCEQNLNHDAMYWYRQDPGQGLRLIYYSQIVNDFQKGDIAEGYSVSREKKESFPLTVTSAQKNPTAFYLCASRGRQGYNEQFFGPGTRLTVL.

This chain uses TRBV6-2 or TRBV6-3 with TRBJ2-3; 16 positions match TRBD2. From germline, CDR1 is MNHEY and CDR2 SVGEGT. The length of the CDR3 is 14 residues. Trimming removed 7 bases from V and 9 bases from J; junction bases left unmatched: 4. CDR3 region: CASTPGLAGGTQYF. The CDR3 DNA reads TGTGCCAGCACCCCGGGACTAGCGGGGGGGACGCAGTATTTT.

The chain uses TRBV18 and TRBJ1-2; no reliable D call. CDR1 and CDR2 (germline): KGHSH, LQKENI. Trimming cost V 3 bases and J 8 bases, with 13 bases left between them. The CDR3 is made up of 13 amino acids. The CDR3 DNA sequence: TGTGCCAGCTCACCGTCCCAGGCGTTGGGCTACACCTTC. Its protein product is CASSPSQALGYTF.

The gene calls are TRBV6-2 or TRBV6-3 and TRBJ1-1, with 7 bases lining up with TRBD1. Germline V CDR1 and CDR2: MNHEY, SVGEGT. Trimming removed 2 bases from V and 0 bases from J; junction bases left unmatched: 6. The CDR3 has 16 amino acids. This chain's CDR3 is CASSYEGGRVNTEAFF. CDR3 in DNA: TGTGCCAGCAGTTACGAAGGGGGCAGGGTGAACACTGAAGCTTTCTTT.

The chain is built from TRBV27 and TRBJ2-3; 9 bases are a match to TRBD2. Germline V gene data show CDR1 as MNHEY and CDR2 as SMNVEV (reference sequence). CDR3 length equals 14 residues. Trimming removed 6 bases from V and 4 bases from J; junction bases left unmatched: 5. The CDR3 bases are TGTGCCAGCAGGGGCGGGGGGGCCGCAGATACGCAGTATTTT. Amino acid sequence: CASRGGGAADTQYF.

This chain links TRBV28 with TRBJ1-6; tentatively, D is TRBD1 (6 bases). With 10 bases removed from V and 2 bases from J, the gap between germline ends came to 12 bases. The CDR3 contains 14 residues. CDR1 MDHEN and CDR2 SYDVKM come from the germline V gene. The CDR3 loop reads CATQGHTYNSPLHF. CDR3 coding DNA: TGTGCCACCCAGGGACACACCTATAATTCACCCCTCCACTTT.

V usage is TRBV27 and J usage is TRBJ2-6; no firm D call. V was trimmed by 3 bases and J by 2 bases, leaving 11 bases between them. The CDR3 spans 16 residues. CDR1 is MNHEY and CDR2 is SMNVEV in the germline V gene (reference sequence). The CDR3 DNA reads as TGTGCCAGCAGTTTCAAAGGGTTAGCTGGGGCCAACGTCCTGACTTTC. Protein product: CASSFKGLAGANVLTF.